Sequencing of this TCR beta chain was carried out in a study of T cells in localized non-small cell lung cancer. Study-wide points: A median about 56 of the top 100 tumor clones appeared in adjacent lung. In uninvolved adjacent lung, T cell clonality reached its highest value, exceeding tumor. In the blood, greater T cell density corresponded to longer overall survival. Only one tumor region went through sequencing, so heterogeneity may still be there.

Sequencing was performed with immunoSEQ multiplex PCR; in TCRdb, only in-frame clones are kept and a portion is missing. Among roughly 30,000 clones, about 91% were seen once, and the ten largest hold 28%. V was shortened by 1 base and J by 0 bases, with 7 bases between the two germline ends. Germline lookup yields CDR1 MGHRA and CDR2 YSYEKL. The CDR3 is made up of 15 amino acids. A word on this clone: Its target is unknown.

The rearrangement joins TRBV4-1 to TRBJ1-5; D not resolved. Sequencing was performed on peripheral blood, taken before any cancer treatment. The TCR comes from a female donor at least 60 years old with stage I lung adenocarcinoma. CDR3 sequence (DNA): TGCGCCAGCAGCCAAGTAGAAGTTAGCAATCAGCCCCAGCATTTT. Translating it yields CASSQVEVSNQPQHF.